Many counts were recorded for the clone carrying this T cell receptor (beta chain). TCR beta CDR3 regions were amplified from RNA. The TCR CDR3 was amplified in a first-round RT-PCR using the HTBI primer set. A single record per CDR3 protein comes from TCRdb applying MiXCR to the multiplex PCR reads. The sample records about 460,000 distinct CDR3 sequences, about 20% being singletons. This CDR3 contains 15 residues. Germline V gene data show CDR1 as SNHLY and CDR2 as FYNNEI. Trimming removed 4 bases from V and 4 bases from J, with 13 bases in between. These data come from a study of T cells in Graves' hyperthyroidism and ophthalmopathy. In the study overall: Blood was drawn when the patient was first diagnosed and still untreated.

This chain uses TRBV2 with TRBJ2-2; no reliable D call. Specimen: blood. The receptor's source is an older woman with Graves' ophthalmopathy. The DNA of the CDR3 is TGTGCCAGCAGTGTCGGGCCTCGCCTCACCGGGGAGCTGTTTTTT. Its translation: CASSVGPRLTGELFF.